The 31 T cell receptor beta chains below all came from one sample that was sequenced in a study of OX40 agonist ivuxolimab in advanced cancers. Measured with immunoSEQ multiplex PCR; TCRdb has only the in-frame clones, and not every one. The sample consists of fewer than 35,000 clones, roughly 90% of them appearing once. The input for sequencing was CD4+ or CD8+ T cells sorted from blood, taken in a trial of the OX40 agonist ivuxolimab. These TCRs come from an adult with an advanced solid tumor such as melanoma, head and neck, liver or kidney cancer.

This clone was counted a few times. The chain recombines TRBV4-2 with TRBJ2-1, with 11 bases that match TRBD1. The junction had 1 base not matched to a gene; V was cut back by 0 bases and J by 6 bases. Per the germline V gene, CDR1 is LGHNA and CDR2 is YNFKEQ. The CDR3 is made up of 15 amino acids. The CDR3 spells CASSQEGQGGNEQFF. The CDR3 DNA reads as TGTGCCAGCAGCCAAGAGGGACAGGGGGGCAATGAGCAGTTCTTC.

This clone appeared a single time. The V and J genes are TRBV14 and TRBJ2-7; D perhaps matches TRBD1 (6 bases). Trimming removed 1 base at V and 3 bases at J, with 13 bases between. The CDR3 runs 15 residues. Germline assignment: CDR1 SGHDN and CDR2 FVKESK. The CDR3 DNA reads TGTGCCAGCAGCCAAGGGAGTACAGGGAACTACGAGCAGTACTTC. This codes for CASSQGSTGNYEQYF.

The chain couples TRBV28 to TRBJ2-1; D is ambiguous. The CDR3 runs 10 residues. V gave up 8 bases and J gave up 6 bases, with 5 bases separating them. Germline V gene lookup returns CDR1 MDHEN and CDR2 SYDVKM. The CDR3 reads CASASNEQFF. CDR3 in DNA: TGTGCCAGCGCGAGCAATGAGCAGTTCTTC.

As for this clone: At one end the junction does not follow the germline gene, possibly because of a read error. V and J are TRBV9 and TRBJ2-1; 7 bases line up with TRBD2. This CDR3 region has 15 residues. Germline CDR1 and CDR2: SGDLS and YYNGEE. The CDR3 sequence is CASSASGASHNEQFF. In nucleotides, the CDR3 is TGTGCCAGCAGCGCCAGCGGGGCCTCCCACAATGAGCAGTTCTTC.

The chain joins TRBV7-2 to TRBJ2-7; D may be TRBD1 or TRBD2 (5 bases each). Germline assignment: CDR1 SGHTA and CDR2 FQGNSA. Deletions cut 5 bases from V and 1 base from J, with 15 bases between. The CDR3 spans 15 residues. The CDR3 region is CASSLKRDGSYEQYF. The CDR3 nucleotides are TGTGCCAGCAGCCTCAAAAGGGACGGTTCCTACGAGCAGTACTTC.

This chain connects TRBV4-2 to TRBJ1-1; D possibly corresponds to TRBD1 (6 bases). Germline loops: CDR1 LGHNA, CDR2 YNFKEQ. V lost 0 bases, J lost 4 bases, and 12 bases lay in between. The CDR3 consists of 15 residues. CDR3 nucleotides: TGTGCCAGCAGCCAAGATAGGGGGGCTAGCACTGAAGCTTTCTTT. This codes for CASSQDRGASTEAFF.

This clone showed up just once. The chain couples TRBV5-6 to TRBJ2-3; TRBD1 aligns across 8 bases. The CDR3 totals 16 residues. J gave up 3 bases and V 1 base, and 7 bases lay outside the gene matches. Germline CDR1 reads SGHDT; CDR2 reads YYEEEE. CDR3 sequence reads: CASSLPGGYWTDTQYF. CDR3 sequence (DNA): TGTGCCAGCAGCTTGCCAGGGGGCTATTGGACAGATACGCAGTATTTT.

The rearrangement joins TRBV7-7 to TRBJ2-3; possible D gene TRBD2, 5 bases. Germline CDR1 is SSHAT and CDR2 is FNYEAQ (reference sequence). The CDR3 is 13 residues long. Trimming pared 1 base from V and 5 bases from J, leaving 7 bases between. The CDR3 region has the DNA TGTGCCAGCAGCTTAGGAGGGATAGATACGCAGTATTTT. Its protein is CASSLGGIDTQYF.

The V call is TRBV19, the J call TRBJ2-5, with TRBD1 identical over 9 bases. In germline, CDR1 is LNHDA, CDR2 SQIVND (reference sequence). V shed 5 bases and J 2 bases; nucleotides not matched to a gene: 3. The CDR3 totals 14 residues. The DNA of the CDR3 is TGTGCCAGTAGTGGGACAGGGTTTCAAGAGACCCAGTACTTC. Translated: CASSGTGFQETQYF. Variable domain in full (rest from reference TRBV19 and TRBJ2-5): DGGITQSPKYLFRKEGQNVTLSCEQNLNHDAMYWYRQDPGQGLRLIYYSQIVNDFQKGDIAEGYSVSREKKESFPLTVTSAQKNPTAFYLCASSGTGFQETQYFGPGTRLLVL.

This clone showed up just once. This chain connects TRBV6-1 to TRBJ2-3, with D hard to call. The germline V gene has CDR1 MNHNS and CDR2 SASEGT. CDR3 length equals 13 residues. V was trimmed by 5 bases and J by 4 bases, leaving 10 bases between them. The CDR3, as DNA: TGTGCCAGCAGTCCCCTAGGCGCAGATACGCAGTATTTT. Its translation: CASSPLGADTQYF.

In this sample, this clone turned up a few times. The rearrangement links TRBV5-4 to TRBJ2-3; no clear D gene. V was pared by 1 base and J by 1 base, with 13 bases between. Germline-derived CDR1 and CDR2 are SGHNT and YYREEE (reference sequence). There are 16 residues in the CDR3. DNA of the CDR3: TGTGCCAGCAGCTTGTCTGCCGGTAGAGGCACAGATACGCAGTATTTT. Its protein product is CASSLSAGRGTDTQYF.

This clone has more than one count but fewer than ten. The V and J genes are TRBV9 and TRBJ1-6; tentatively, D is TRBD1 (5 bases). The CDR3 has 16 residues. V lost 3 bases, J lost 8 bases, and 18 bases lay in between. The V gene's germline CDR1 is SGDLS and CDR2 YYNGEE. For the CDR3, the DNA is TGTGCCAGCAGCGCCGGAAGGACACTAAATTATTCACCCCTCCACTTT. Amino acid sequence: CASSAGRTLNYSPLHF. Variable domain in full (rest from reference TRBV9 and TRBJ1-6): DSGVTQTPKHLITATGQRVTLRCSPRSGDLSVYWYQQSLDQGLQFLIQYYNGEERAKGNILERFSAQQFPDLHSELNLSSLELGDSALYFCASSAGRTLNYSPLHFGNGTRLTVT.

J is TRBJ2-3 and V is TRBV23-1; possible D gene TRBD2, 7 bases. TRBV23-1 is an ORF for which the function is uncertain. This CDR3 comprises 19 residues. V was pared by 2 bases and J by 1 base, with 22 bases between. The CDR3 here is CASSQGDSGFGGRTDTQYF. The CDR3 DNA follows: TGCGCCAGCAGTCAAGGTGATTCAGGGTTCGGGGGGCGCACAGATACGCAGTATTTT.

The CDR3 loop is CSALNYNEQFF. CDR3 sequence (DNA): TGCAGTGCTCTTAATTACAATGAGCAGTTCTTC. The V gene is TRBV20-1, the J gene TRBJ2-1, with D unresolved. Germline CDR1 DFQATT, CDR2 SNEGSKA (reference sequence). V lost 5 bases to trimming and J lost 4 bases, with 6 bases between them. The CDR3 covers 11 residues.

The CDR3 region has the DNA TGTGCCAGCCGAAACACGAACTATGGCTACACCTTC. Protein product: CASRNTNYGYTF. The genes are TRBV27 and TRBJ1-2, with no clear D. The germline gives CDR1 MNHEY, CDR2 SMNVEV (reference sequence). Trimming stripped 8 bases from V and 2 bases from J, with 9 bases between. The CDR3 totals 12 residues.

The rearrangement uses TRBV4-3 and TRBJ2-3, with 8 positions matching TRBD2. Trimming cost V 0 bases and J 1 base; bases outside gene matches: 3. The CDR3 consists of 16 residues. Germline loops: CDR1 LGHNA, CDR2 YSLEER. CDR3 sequence (DNA): TGCGCCAGCAGCCAAGATTGGCGGGGGGGCACAGATACGCAGTATTTT. Translated: CASSQDWRGGTDTQYF.

The chain carries TRBV9 and TRBJ1-1, with 8 bases identical to TRBD1. Trimming cost V 3 bases and J 4 bases; bases outside gene matches: 5. The CDR3 length is 14 residues. CDR1 SGDLS and CDR2 YYNGEE come from the germline V gene. CDR3 in amino acids: CASSGTGLGTEAFF. In DNA, the CDR3 is TGTGCCAGCAGCGGGACAGGGTTGGGCACTGAAGCTTTCTTT.

CDR3 sequence: CASSPSPVVLHSYEQYF. CDR3 coding DNA: TGTGCCAGCAGCCCGAGTCCCGTGGTACTCCACTCCTACGAGCAGTACTTC. This chain connects TRBV7-9 to TRBJ2-7, with no clear D. The V end lost 5 bases, the J end lost 0 bases, and 20 bases lay between the germline ends. The CDR3 contains 17 residues. Germline V lookup: CDR1 SEHNR, CDR2 FQNEAQ (reference sequence).

The chain employs TRBV18 and TRBJ2-3; D unresolved. This CDR3 has 15 residues. CDR1 KGHSH and CDR2 LQKENI come from the germline V gene. The V gene lost 0 bases and the J gene lost 2 bases, with 9 bases spanning the gap. Here the CDR3 reads CASSPPIVTTDTQYF. The CDR3 bases are TGTGCCAGCTCACCACCAATTGTAACCACAGATACGCAGTATTTT.

The chain joins TRBV6-5 to TRBJ2-7; TRBD2 might be the D (7 bases). The CDR3 length is 13 residues. The germline gives CDR1 MNHEY, CDR2 SVGAGI. V dropped 5 bases and J dropped 3 bases, with 11 bases sitting between them. In DNA, the CDR3 is TGTGCCAGCAGTGAGAGGGGGGGCTACGAGCAGTACTTC. Translation gives CASSERGGYEQYF.

The chain recombines TRBV4-1 with TRBJ2-7; D uncertain. This CDR3 region has 14 residues. V was pared by 4 bases and J by 3 bases, with 13 bases between. Looked up from germline, CDR1 is MGHRA and CDR2 is YSYEKL. CDR3 in amino acids: CASSPEQTGYEQYF. The CDR3 bases are TGCGCCAGCAGCCCCGAGCAGACCGGCTACGAGCAGTACTTC.

The chain recombines TRBV9 with TRBJ2-2; perhaps TRBD2 as D (6 bases). V was trimmed by 4 bases and J by 5 bases, leaving 24 bases between them. In germline, CDR1 is SGDLS, CDR2 YYNGEE. There are 18 residues in the CDR3. The CDR3 loop reads CASSPPPGSQGGTGELFF. CDR3 coding DNA: TGTGCCAGCAGCCCTCCCCCCGGGAGCCAGGGTGGAACCGGGGAGCTGTTTTTT.

The J gene is TRBJ1-2, the V gene TRBV5-6; 8 bases are shared with TRBD1. The V gene's germline CDR1 is SGHDT and CDR2 YYEEEE. The CDR3 runs 15 residues. The V segment lost 4 bases and the J segment 5 bases; nucleotides outside the gene matches: 10. CDR3 amino acids: CASSDAGTGWYGYTF. As DNA, the CDR3 is TGTGCCAGCAGCGACGCCGGGACAGGCTGGTATGGCTACACCTTC.

The V gene is TRBV5-6, the J gene TRBJ2-3; D remains ambiguous. V lost 0 bases and J lost 4, with 9 bases in between. CDR1 SGHDT and CDR2 YYEEEE come from the germline V gene. The CDR3 has 14 residues. The CDR3 loop is CASSLALSPDTQYF. CDR3 nucleotides: TGTGCCAGCAGCTTGGCTCTCTCCCCAGATACGCAGTATTTT.

V and J are TRBV18 and TRBJ2-5; perhaps TRBD1 as D (7 bases). The assigned J gene may be wrong: the sequence end matches TRBJ2-7 better. This CDR3 is 16 amino acids long. Looked up from germline, CDR1 is KGHSH and CDR2 is LQKENI. CDR3 sequence reads: CASSPPGQGGSYEQYF. DNA for the CDR3: TGTGCCAGCTCACCCCCAGGGCAGGGGGGTTCATACGAGCAGTACTTC.

This rearrangement joins TRBV6-1 to TRBJ1-1, with D unclear. V dropped 6 bases and J dropped 1 base, with 12 bases sitting between them. The CDR3 has 14 residues. Per germline, CDR1 MNHNS and CDR2 SASEGT. The CDR3 coding sequence is TGTGCCAGCAGCGACCCTATGAAGAACACTGAAGCTTTCTTT. Its protein is CASSDPMKNTEAFF.

The chain combines TRBV11-2 with TRBJ2-5; D gene ambiguous. The ends were cut back, 1 base at V and 1 base at J, with 7 bases in the middle. The length of the CDR3 is 14 residues. The germline V gene encodes CDR1 SGHAT and CDR2 FQNNGV. CDR3 protein: CASSLVGIQETQYF. In DNA, the CDR3 is TGTGCCAGCAGCTTAGTGGGGATCCAAGAGACCCAGTACTTC. The full variable domain, its missing parts supplied by reference TRBV11-2 and TRBJ2-5, is EAGVAQSPRYKIIEKRQSVAFWCNPISGHATLYWYQQILGQGPKLLIQFQNNGVVDDSQLPKDRFSAERLKGVDSTLKIQPAKLEDSAVYLCASSLVGIQETQYFGPGTRLLVL.

V is TRBV5-4 and J is TRBJ2-1; D call uncertain. The CDR3 sequence is 11 residues long. The V gene's germline CDR1 is SGHNT and CDR2 YYREEE (reference sequence). The germline V and J ends were trimmed by 3 bases and 4 bases, with 2 bases remaining between them. The DNA of the CDR3 is TGTGCCAGCAGCTCGTACAATGAGCAGTTCTTC. It specifies CASSSYNEQFF. The full variable domain, its missing parts supplied by reference TRBV5-4 and TRBJ2-1, is ETGVTQSPTHLIKTRGQQVTLRCSSQSGHNTVSWYQQALGQGPQFIFQYYREEENGRGNFPPRFSGLQFPNYSSELNVNALELDDSALYLCASSSYNEQFFGPGTRLTVL.

The CDR3 sequence: CASSYAGPYSSYNEQFF. DNA of the CDR3: TGTGCCAGCAGTTACGCGGGGCCCTACAGCTCCTACAATGAGCAGTTCTTC. This chain connects TRBV27 to TRBJ2-1; maybe TRBD2 (6 bases). There are 17 residues in the CDR3. V was shortened by 4 bases and J by 0 bases, with 16 bases between the two germline ends. Germline CDR1 MNHEY, CDR2 SMNVEV (reference sequence).

The CDR3 is CASSQTGGSYEQYF. The CDR3 DNA is TGTGCCAGCAGCCAAACAGGGGGCTCCTACGAGCAGTACTTC. This chain joins TRBV7-2 and TRBJ2-5, with TRBD1 matching over 8 bases. TRBJ2-7 explains the end of the DNA better; the J call may be wrong. Germline assignment: CDR1 SGHTA and CDR2 FQGNSA. The CDR3 has 14 residues.

This clone has a single count. V and J are TRBV5-5 and TRBJ1-2, with 8 bases that match TRBD1. Trimming took 0 bases from V and 8 from J; bases not matched to a gene: 12. Per germline, CDR1 SGHKS and CDR2 YYEKEE (reference sequence). The CDR3 runs 16 residues. CDR3: CASSLEPGQGVEGYTF. The CDR3 region has the DNA TGTGCCAGCAGCTTGGAGCCTGGACAGGGTGTGGAGGGCTACACCTTC.